This T cell receptor (beta chain) originates from a study of T cell changes during pregnancy in multiple sclerosis. Trimming cost V 6 bases and J 1 base, with 12 bases left between them. Germline V lookup: CDR1 MNHNS, CDR2 SASEGT. This CDR3 comprises 14 residues. The table came from immunoSEQ multiplex PCR; TCRdb's copy has only in-frame clones and leaves some out. The profile shows 30,000 to 35,000 clones, 90% of them singletons. This clonotype was sampled from a female donor with multiple sclerosis, enrolled in a pregnancy study. V usage is TRBV6-1 and J usage is TRBJ1-1; D ambiguous. Sequenced material: CD8+ T cells from peripheral blood mononuclear cells, taken after pregnancy. The CDR3 region is CASSERGENTEAFF. DNA of the CDR3: TGTGCCAGCAGCGAACGGGGAGAGAACACTGAAGCTTTCTTT.